This passage covers 28 T cell receptor beta chains from one sample sequenced in a study of spatial heterogeneity in lung cancer. Time point defined: sample taken at primary tumor resection. Researchers sequenced whole RNA taken from tumor, nontumor lung or frozen PBMC without sorting. Each CDR3 protein gets one entry after TCRdb re-called the 5' RACE reads with MiXCR. The sample records 45,000 or so distinct CDR3 sequences, 12% being singletons. The starting material was PBMCs, obtained at surgery. The source is a female donor with early-stage non-small cell lung cancer.

The J gene is TRBJ2-5, the V gene TRBV5-1; 11 bases are shared with TRBD1. Trimming cost V 4 bases and J 3 bases; bases outside gene matches: 5. Germline CDR1 reads SGHRS; CDR2 reads YFSETQ. The CDR3 contains 15 residues. The CDR3 nucleotides are TGCGCCAGCAGCACAGGGACAGGGGGAAAAGAGACCCAGTACTTC. Translated, it gives CASSTGTGGKETQYF.

This chain connects TRBV19 to TRBJ1-1; D may be TRBD1 (6 bases). The CDR3 runs 12 residues. From germline, CDR1 is LNHDA and CDR2 SQIVND (reference sequence). Trimming pared 7 bases from V and 5 bases from J, leaving 11 bases between. Here the CDR3 DNA reads TGTGCCAGTAAATCAGGGGTGACTGAAGCTTTCTTT. Its translation: CASKSGVTEAFF.

The genes are TRBV12-3 or TRBV12-4 and TRBJ2-1; TRBD1 might be the D (6 bases). This CDR3 has 16 residues. V was clipped by 4 bases and J by 8 bases, with 21 bases between them. In DNA, the CDR3 is TGTGCCAGCAGTTCCCGACAGGCCTTTAGGTCGGATGAGCAGTTCTTC. Translation gives CASSSRQAFRSDEQFF.

This clonotype was seen more than once but under ten times. The CDR3 reads CASSSPQRGAVEQYF. The DNA of the CDR3 is TGTGCCAGCAGCTCCCCCCAGCGGGGGGCCGTAGAGCAGTACTTC. This chain joins TRBV7-2 and TRBJ2-7; 9 bases are shared with TRBD2. V was pared by 4 bases and J by 7 bases, with 11 bases of the junction left unmatched. This CDR3 contains 15 residues. In germline, CDR1 is SGHTA, CDR2 FQGNSA.

The genes are TRBV28 and TRBJ1-1; D is perhaps TRBD1 (6 bases). The CDR3 loop spans 16 amino acids. V lost 6 bases and J 1 base, leaving 18 bases between the germline ends. Germline V gene data show CDR1 as MDHEN and CDR2 as SYDVKM. The CDR3: CASSGVDRTRNTEAFF. CDR3 DNA sequence: TGTGCCAGCAGCGGTGTCGACAGGACGAGGAACACTGAAGCTTTCTTT.

The J gene is TRBJ1-5, the V gene TRBV19, with TRBD1 matching over 8 bases. CDR1 and CDR2 from the germline V gene are LNHDA and SQIVND (reference sequence). This CDR3 contains 15 residues. V shed 3 bases and J 7 bases; nucleotides not matched to a gene: 8. This CDR3 reads CASSILSTGDQPQHF. The CDR3 DNA reads TGTGCCAGTAGTATCCTGTCGACAGGGGACCAGCCCCAGCATTTT.

The table lists this clonotype with many counts. The V gene is TRBV27, the J gene TRBJ2-7; possible D gene TRBD2, 5 bases. Germline loops: CDR1 MNHEY, CDR2 SMNVEV (reference sequence). The CDR3 has 13 residues. V shed 6 bases and J shed 3 bases, with 12 bases lying between them. CDR3: CASRGGLNYEQYF. CDR3 DNA sequence: TGTGCCAGCAGGGGCGGACTTAACTACGAGCAGTACTTC.

The J gene is TRBJ2-7, the V gene TRBV10-3, with unresolved D. Trimming took off 2 bases at V and 0 bases at J, with 11 bases between the two ends. The germline V gene encodes CDR1 ENHRY and CDR2 SYGVKD. This CDR3 contains 15 residues. The CDR3 here is CAISESDKSSYEQYF. CDR3 nucleotides: TGTGCCATCAGTGAGAGTGACAAGAGCTCCTACGAGCAGTACTTC.

This clonotype was picked up many times. CDR3 sequence (DNA): TGTGCCAGCAGTCCAGGGACAGGGGACACCGGGGAGCTGTTTTTT. Amino acid sequence: CASSPGTGDTGELFF. The rearrangement uses TRBV12-3 or TRBV12-4 and TRBJ2-2, with 10 bases that match TRBD1. The CDR3 runs to 15 residues. Trimming removed 5 bases from V and 3 bases from J; junction bases left unmatched: 3.

This clonotype was detected a few times. The gene calls are TRBV27 and TRBJ1-5; 7 nucleotides line up with TRBD1. Trimming took 4 bases from V and 3 from J; bases not matched to a gene: 3. Germline loops: CDR1 MNHEY, CDR2 SMNVEV (reference sequence). The CDR3 is 14 amino acids. The CDR3 protein is CASSWDRNNQPQHF. Written as DNA, the CDR3 is TGTGCCAGCAGTTGGGACAGAAACAATCAGCCCCAGCATTTT.

The CDR3 sequence: CASSRGDSSYNEQFF. CDR3 bases: TGTGCCAGCAGTCGCGGGGATAGCTCCTACAATGAGCAGTTCTTC. This chain connects TRBV6-4 to TRBJ2-1; possible D gene TRBD2, 6 bases. Germline V gene sequence: CDR1 MRHNA, CDR2 SNTAGT. This CDR3 is 15 amino acids long. V dropped 5 bases and J dropped 0 bases, with 11 bases sitting between them.

This chain links TRBV7-2 with TRBJ2-1; TRBD2 might be the D (6 bases). This CDR3 is built from 14 residues. Deletions cut 0 bases from V and 6 bases from J, with 9 bases between. Germline values: CDR1 SGHTA, CDR2 FQGNSA. The chain's CDR3 is CASSLAGTLNEQFF. The CDR3 bases are TGTGCCAGCAGCTTAGCCGGGACTCTCAATGAGCAGTTCTTC.

This clonotype was recorded a few times. The chain combines TRBV7-8 with TRBJ1-1; the D gene is possibly TRBD1 (6 bases). V lost 6 bases, J lost 1 base, and 12 bases lay in between. Looked up from germline, CDR1 is SGHVS and CDR2 is FQNEAQ. The CDR3 is 14 amino acids. The CDR3 spells CASRLGARNTEAFF. CDR3 coding DNA: TGTGCCAGCAGGTTGGGGGCTCGGAACACTGAAGCTTTCTTT. The full variable domain, with the rest looked up from reference TRBV7-8 and TRBJ1-1, is GAGVSQSPRYKVAKRGQDVALRCDPISGHVSLFWYQQALGQGPEFLTYFQNEAQLDKSGLPSDRFFAERPEGSVSTLKIQRTQQEDSAVYLCASRLGARNTEAFFGQGTRLTVV.

This clonotype was recorded a few times. V is TRBV9 and J is TRBJ2-2; 10 nucleotides line up with TRBD2. Germline CDR1 is SGDLS and CDR2 is YYNGEE. The junction had 2 bases not matched to a gene; V was cut back by 3 bases and J by 0 bases. The CDR3 runs to 16 residues. The CDR3 DNA reads TGTGCCAGCAGCGATGGACTAGCGGCGAACACCGGGGAGCTGTTTTTT. Translating gives CASSDGLAANTGELFF.

The V call is TRBV12-3 or TRBV12-4, the J call TRBJ2-1; D perhaps matches TRBD1 (5 bases). This CDR3 is built from 15 residues. Trimming stripped 4 bases from V and 4 bases from J, with 14 bases between. The CDR3 sequence is CASSYIATGYNEQFF. In nucleotides, the CDR3 is TGTGCCAGCAGTTATATAGCTACAGGATACAATGAGCAGTTCTTC.

This clonotype was seen a few times. The chain joins TRBV2 to TRBJ2-1, with D possibly TRBD2 on 6 matching bases. V lost 6 bases and J lost 10, with 13 bases in between. Germline lookup yields CDR1 SNHLY and CDR2 FYNNEI. CDR3 length: 12 residues. This chain's CDR3 is CASSQLAPEQFF. The DNA for the CDR3 is TGTGCCAGCAGCCAACTAGCCCCCGAGCAGTTCTTC.

The chain is built from TRBV30 and TRBJ2-3, with D perhaps TRBD1 (5 bases). This CDR3 has 12 residues. CDR1 and CDR2 (germline): GTSNPN, SVGIG (reference sequence). The germline V and J ends were trimmed by 1 base and 6 bases, with 8 bases remaining between them. The DNA for the CDR3 is TGTGCCTGGAGTGAGGGGCGGGATACGCAGTATTTT. Residues: CAWSEGRDTQYF.

V is TRBV20-1 and J is TRBJ2-5; no clear D gene. V was clipped by 3 bases and J by 2 bases, with 16 bases between them. The CDR3 spans 15 residues. The germline CDR1 and CDR2 sequences are DFQATT and SNEGSKA (reference sequence). CDR3 protein: CSASPATYRQETQYF. The DNA for the CDR3 is TGCAGTGCTAGCCCGGCGACGTATAGGCAAGAGACCCAGTACTTC.

This clonotype was counted at least ten times. The chain combines TRBV7-8 with TRBJ2-2; 11 nucleotides match TRBD2. This CDR3 region has 17 residues. CDR1 and CDR2 (germline): SGHVS, FQNEAQ. The ends lost 4 bases at V and 7 bases at J; junction bases unmatched: 11. The CDR3 DNA sequence: TGTGCCAGCAGCTCCCTTCTAGCGGGGGGCGGCTACGGGGAGCTGTTTTTT. It translates to CASSSLLAGGGYGELFF.

This clonotype was found a few times. The genes are TRBV29-1 and TRBJ1-2; TRBD1 agrees at 7 bases. CDR3 length equals 12 residues. Germline loops: CDR1 SQVTM, CDR2 ANQGSEA. J gave up 8 bases and V 5 bases, and 8 bases lay outside the gene matches. The CDR3 DNA reads TGCAGCGTTAACAGGGGAACGGGAGGCTACACCTTC. Residues: CSVNRGTGGYTF.

The CDR3 DNA sequence: TGTGCCAGCAAGACTAGCGGGGGGGCGTTCGAGACCCAGTACTTC. This gives the protein CASKTSGGAFETQYF. The chain is built from TRBV6-6 and TRBJ2-5; 14 bases line up with TRBD2. V was pared by 7 bases and J by 5 bases, with 6 bases of the junction left unmatched. CDR1 MNHNY and CDR2 SVGAGI come from the germline V gene (reference sequence). This CDR3 spans 15 amino acids.

The chain combines TRBV4-1 with TRBJ1-2, with TRBD1 as a possible D gene (6 bases). The CDR3 loop spans 14 amino acids. CDR1 is MGHRA and CDR2 is YSYEKL in the germline V gene. Trimming removed 1 base at V and 2 bases at J, with 8 bases between. CDR3 sequence: CASSQADRNYGYTF. CDR3 nucleotides: TGCGCCAGCAGCCAAGCGGACAGAAACTATGGCTACACCTTC.

With respect to this clonotype: Sequence at one end of the junction differs from germline and may be a read error. The rearrangement joins TRBV7-2 to TRBJ2-3, with 12 bases lining up with TRBD2. The CDR3 length is 18 residues. CDR1 and CDR2 from the germline V gene are SGHTA and FQGNSA. The CDR3 sequence: CAGSLRLAGGRPPDTQYF. Written as DNA, the CDR3 is TGTGCCGGCAGCTTAAGGCTAGCGGGGGGGCGTCCCCCAGATACGCAGTATTTT.

This clonotype was detected ten times or more. This chain joins TRBV7-2 and TRBJ2-7, with 8 positions matching TRBD2. CDR1 and CDR2 from the germline V gene are SGHTA and FQGNSA. The CDR3 is 14 residues long. Trimming removed 5 bases from V and 2 bases from J; junction bases left unmatched: 5. The CDR3 protein is CASSPSGRPYEQYF. As DNA, the CDR3 is TGTGCCAGCAGCCCTAGCGGGCGCCCCTACGAGCAGTACTTC.

This clonotype was detected a few times. J is TRBJ2-7 and V is TRBV5-4; 8 nucleotides agree with TRBD1. Germline CDR1 and CDR2: SGHNT and YYREEE (reference sequence). The CDR3 contains 15 residues. V gave up 2 bases and J gave up 6 bases; unmatched junction bases: 10. CDR3 sequence (DNA): TGTGCCAGCAGCTTTGGGCAGGGGGCTGACGGCGAGCAGTACTTC. Protein: CASSFGQGADGEQYF.

The sample holds many counts of this clonotype. The rearrangement uses TRBV10-3 and TRBJ1-6; D call uncertain. Germline CDR1 is ENHRY and CDR2 is SYGVKD. Trimming left V 2 bases short and J 7 bases short, with 15 bases between. The CDR3 is 16 residues long. The CDR3 bases are TGTGCCATCAGTGAGCAATTGCAGGCCGGGAATTCACCCCTCCACTTT. As protein: CAISEQLQAGNSPLHF.

This clonotype was seen a handful of times. This chain links TRBV3-1 with TRBJ2-3, with unresolved D. CDR1 LGHDT and CDR2 YNNKEL come from the germline V gene (reference sequence). The CDR3 length is 13 residues. Trimming took 0 bases from V and 8 from J, leaving 9 bases between them. The DNA for the CDR3 is TGTGCCAGCAGCCAAGATCGTGCAGGTACGCAGTATTTT. Protein product: CASSQDRAGTQYF.

Only a few counts were recorded for this clonotype. CDR3 bases: TGTGCCAGCAGCTTAGAGGCCAGGGGGCTGGATACGCAGTATTTT. It codes for CASSLEARGLDTQYF. The V call is TRBV7-6, the J call TRBJ2-3; 8 bases line up with TRBD1. Losses at the gene ends were 1 base for V and 6 bases for J; bases not matched to a gene: 6. Germline loops: CDR1 SGHVS, CDR2 FNYEAQ. The CDR3 totals 15 residues.